A single sample gave rise to the 26 T cell receptor beta chains below, sequenced in a study of blood T cell repertoires in COVID-19. Repertoires were generated with immunoSEQ multiplex PCR, while TCRdb's copy carries only in-frame clones and drops some. The repertoire has about 48,000 clones, approximately 84% of them found once; the top ten carry 2.6%. Sequencing used peripheral blood. The receptors were sampled from a woman older than 75 with COVID-19, enrolled during active disease.

The chain recombines TRBV6-5 with TRBJ2-2; D remains unclear. V was cut by 0 bases and J by 5 bases, with 10 bases left in between. Germline values: CDR1 MNHEY, CDR2 SVGAGI. CDR3 length equals 15 residues. This chain's CDR3 is CASSYSNTATGELFF. DNA of the CDR3: TGTGCCAGCAGTTACTCTAACACCGCTACCGGGGAGCTGTTTTTT.

The chain combines TRBV7-8 with TRBJ2-7; D is unclear. The CDR3 runs to 17 residues. Between the trimmed V and J ends, which lost 4 bases and 0 bases, there was a span of 19 bases. Germline CDR1 reads SGHVS; CDR2 reads FQNEAQ. Here the CDR3 DNA reads TGTGCCAGCAGCTCGTTTTCTGCTAGTCCTAGCTCCTACGAGCAGTACTTC. This sequence encodes CASSSFSASPSSYEQYF.

The chain employs TRBV6-6 and TRBJ1-2; 8 positions match TRBD1. Per germline, CDR1 MNHNY and CDR2 SVGAGI (reference sequence). V lost 8 bases to trimming and J lost 6 bases; unmatched junction nucleotides: 8. The CDR3 has 13 residues. The CDR3 DNA sequence: TGTGCCAGCGGCCAGGGGGCGCAAAATGGCTACACCTTC. Encoded protein: CASGQGAQNGYTF.

The V and J genes are TRBV11-3 and TRBJ2-3; 10 nucleotides align to TRBD2. The CDR3 length is 17 residues. The germline V gene encodes CDR1 SGHNT and CDR2 YENEEA. The trim removed 6 bases at V and 4 bases at J, leaving 13 bases unmatched. CDR3: CASSPGVRLAGADTQYF. CDR3 nucleotide sequence: TGTGCCAGCAGTCCGGGGGTGAGGCTAGCGGGAGCAGATACGCAGTATTTT.

The chain has TRBV18 and TRBJ1-5; 7 positions agree with TRBD1. The V and J ends lost 4 bases and 4 bases, in that order; junction bases with no gene match: 4. Per germline, CDR1 KGHSH and CDR2 LQKENI. This CDR3 contains 14 residues. The CDR3 DNA follows: TGTGCCAGCTCACTCAGACAGGGAAATCAGCCCCAGCATTTT. Encoded protein: CASSLRQGNQPQHF. The full variable domain, its missing parts supplied by reference TRBV18 and TRBJ1-5, is NAGVMQNPRHLVRRRGQEARLRCSPMKGHSHVYWYRQLPEEGLKFMVYLQKENIIDESGMPKERFSAEFPKEGPSILRIQQVVRGDSAAYFCASSLRQGNQPQHFGDGTRLSIL.

The chain has TRBV5-6 and TRBJ2-2, with TRBD2 matching 7 bases. Germline V CDR1 and CDR2: SGHDT, YYEEEE. The CDR3 totals 15 residues. V lost 5 bases to trimming and J lost 0 bases; unmatched junction nucleotides: 4. CDR3 loop: CASRGTNANTGELFF. The CDR3 nucleotides are TGTGCCAGCAGGGGGACTAACGCGAACACCGGGGAGCTGTTTTTT.

J is TRBJ2-3 and V is TRBV3-1 (or the pseudogene TRBV3-2); possible D gene TRBD2, 6 bases. This CDR3 comprises 15 residues. Germline V CDR1 and CDR2: LGHDT, YNNKEL (reference sequence). Deletions cut 0 bases from V and 6 bases from J, with 13 bases between. CDR3 in DNA: TGTGCCAGCAGCCAAGATAAACCCCGGGGGGATACGCAGTATTTT. This gives the protein CASSQDKPRGDTQYF.

Only a few counts were recorded for this clone. The chain employs TRBV5-1 and TRBJ1-5; no clear D gene. Trimming took 5 bases from V and 5 from J, leaving 17 bases between them. Germline-derived CDR1 and CDR2 are SGHRS and YFSETQ. CDR3 length: 15 residues. In DNA form, the CDR3 reads TGCGCCAGCAGTGAGGGTTGGGCTCGGGATCAGCCCCAGCATTTT. Protein sequence: CASSEGWARDQPQHF. The complete variable domain, with remaining parts taken from reference TRBV5-1 and TRBJ1-5, reads KAGVTQTPRYLIKTRGQQVTLSCSPISGHRSVSWYQQTPGQGLQFLFEYFSETQRNKGNFPGRFSGRQFSNSRSEMNVSTLELGDSALYLCASSEGWARDQPQHFGDGTRLSIL.

This rearrangement joins TRBV15 to TRBJ2-5, with 10 bases lining up with TRBD2. The CDR3 runs to 15 residues. Trimming at V came to 0 bases and at J to 4 bases, leaving 2 bases not matched to a gene. Looked up from germline, CDR1 is LNHNV and CDR2 is YYDKDF (reference sequence). The CDR3 region is CATSRDLAGGETQYF. In DNA form, the CDR3 reads TGTGCCACCAGCAGAGATTTAGCGGGAGGAGAGACCCAGTACTTC.

The chain joins TRBV10-3 to TRBJ2-1, with 11 bases fitting TRBD2. V shed 6 bases, J shed 9 bases, and the junction held 13 bases outside the gene matches. This CDR3 comprises 16 residues. The germline V gene encodes CDR1 ENHRY and CDR2 SYGVKD. CDR3: CAISYLLAGAAGEQFF. The CDR3 coding sequence is TGTGCCATCAGCTACTTACTAGCGGGGGCCGCCGGTGAGCAGTTCTTC.

The chain carries TRBV4-1 and TRBJ1-5, with D possibly TRBD1 on 6 matching bases. CDR1 and CDR2 from the germline V gene are MGHRA and YSYEKL. With 3 bases removed from V and 0 bases from J, the gap between germline ends came to 18 bases. The CDR3 sequence is 18 residues long. The CDR3 nucleotides read TGCGCCAGCAGCCATCGCCTAAGGACAGCGTATAGCAATCAGCCCCAGCATTTT. The encoded protein is CASSHRLRTAYSNQPQHF.

The V call is TRBV18, the J call TRBJ2-5; 9 bases are shared with TRBD1. V lost 5 bases, J lost 6 bases, and 7 bases stayed unmatched. CDR1 and CDR2 from the germline V gene are KGHSH and LQKENI. The CDR3 runs to 14 residues. In DNA, the CDR3 is TGTGCCAGCTCAGGACAGGGGAATGAAAAGACCCAGTACTTC. This codes for CASSGQGNEKTQYF.

This chain joins TRBV5-5 and TRBJ2-7; D ambiguous. Germline V CDR1 and CDR2: SGHKS, YYEKEE (reference sequence). The V gene lost 7 bases and the J gene lost 0 bases, with 11 bases spanning the gap. This CDR3 contains 13 residues. The DNA for the CDR3 is TGTGCCAGCGGGTTCCCAGGCTCCTACGAGCAGTACTTC. Amino acids: CASGFPGSYEQYF.

V is TRBV18 and J is TRBJ2-3; no clear D gene. This CDR3 contains 12 residues. Trimming removed 4 bases at V and 3 bases at J, with 5 bases between. In germline, CDR1 is KGHSH, CDR2 LQKENI. Written as DNA, the CDR3 is TGTGCCAGCTCACTCGAGACAGATACGCAGTATTTT. It yields the protein CASSLETDTQYF.

CDR3 DNA: TGTGCCACCAAAGGGGCAAACACTGAAGCTTTCTTT. Amino acid sequence: CATKGANTEAFF. The rearrangement uses TRBV24-1 and TRBJ1-1; D is perhaps TRBD1 (5 bases). Germline V lookup: CDR1 KGHDR, CDR2 SFDVKD. The CDR3 is 12 residues long. V gave up 8 bases and J gave up 2 bases, with 8 bases separating them.

V gene TRBV7-8 combines with J gene TRBJ2-3; 7 nucleotides match TRBD2. Germline CDR1 is SGHVS and CDR2 is FQNEAQ. V lost 8 bases to trimming and J lost 3 bases; unmatched junction nucleotides: 5. This CDR3 is built from 13 residues. CDR3 sequence (DNA): TGTGCCAGCGAAGGCGGGAGTACAGATACGCAGTATTTT. Protein: CASEGGSTDTQYF.

In nucleotides, the CDR3 is TGTGCCAGCAGCGGGCCCAGAGAGGGGAGGGCGCGAGATACGCAGTATTTT. Residues: CASSGPREGRARDTQYF. The chain combines TRBV7-2 with TRBJ2-3; TRBD2 matches 7 bases. Germline CDR1 reads SGHTA; CDR2 reads FQGNSA. The V and J ends lost 5 bases and 5 bases, in that order; junction bases with no gene match: 16. CDR3 length: 17 residues.

The V and J genes are TRBV9 and TRBJ1-2; the D gene is possibly TRBD1 (5 bases). Per germline, CDR1 SGDLS and CDR2 YYNGEE. Deletions cut 4 bases from V and 6 bases from J, with 22 bases between. This CDR3 contains 16 residues. The CDR3 sequence: CASSPSPTSRADGYTF. The CDR3, as DNA: TGTGCCAGCAGCCCGAGCCCTACCAGCAGGGCCGATGGCTACACCTTC.

The chain carries TRBV11-2 and TRBJ2-1; 11 nucleotides line up with TRBD1. The V gene end was trimmed by 5 bases and the J gene end by 3 bases; junction bases not matched to a gene: 3. The length of the CDR3 is 15 residues. CDR1 is SGHAT, CDR2 FQNNGV, per germline. The CDR3 DNA reads as TGTGCCAGCAGCCTGGGACAGGGGGTCTACAATGAGCAGTTCTTC. Its translation is CASSLGQGVYNEQFF.

This chain connects TRBV28 to TRBJ1-2; possibly TRBD1 for D (6 bases). In germline, CDR1 is MDHEN, CDR2 SYDVKM. Trimming took off 6 bases at V and 5 bases at J, with 19 bases between the two ends. The CDR3 totals 15 residues. Here the CDR3 DNA reads TGTGCCAGCAGACCCCAGAGGACAGATGGGTATGGCTACACCTTC. Amino acids: CASRPQRTDGYGYTF.

V is TRBV11-2 and J is TRBJ1-1, with 8 bases that match TRBD1. The germline CDR1 and CDR2 sequences are SGHAT and FQNNGV. Losses at the gene ends were 6 bases for V and 1 base for J; bases not matched to a gene: 4. The CDR3 sequence is 14 residues long. This CDR3 reads CASSRDRGNTEAFF. For the CDR3, the DNA is TGTGCCAGCAGTCGCGACAGGGGGAACACTGAAGCTTTCTTT.

V and J are TRBV5-1 and TRBJ1-1; 9 nucleotides agree with TRBD1. The CDR3 consists of 15 residues. With V trimmed by 7 bases and J by 0 bases, 7 bases remained unmatched. The germline CDR1 and CDR2 sequences are SGHRS and YFSETQ. The CDR3 region has the DNA TGCGCCAGCGGACGACAGGGGGGTTTGAACACTGAAGCTTTCTTT. Translated: CASGRQGGLNTEAFF.

The chain links TRBV18 to TRBJ2-2; D is ambiguous. The CDR3 is made up of 16 amino acids. With 3 bases removed from V and 0 bases from J, the gap between germline ends came to 11 bases. Germline CDR1 is KGHSH and CDR2 is LQKENI. DNA for the CDR3: TGTGCCAGCTCACCTAACAGAAACGCGAACACCGGGGAGCTGTTTTTT. Translated, it gives CASSPNRNANTGELFF.

The chain is built from TRBV18 and TRBJ2-5, with D unresolved. The CDR3 spans 15 residues. V gave up 0 bases and J gave up 1 base, with 9 bases separating them. Germline V gene sequence: CDR1 KGHSH, CDR2 LQKENI. The CDR3 DNA sequence: TGTGCCAGCTCACCACCCAGACAAGCCCAAGAGACCCAGTACTTC. Residues: CASSPPRQAQETQYF.

The CDR3: CASSKIGAGGVNTEAFF. DNA of the CDR3: TGTGCCAGCAGCAAAATAGGTGCGGGAGGAGTGAACACTGAAGCTTTCTTT. The V call is TRBV21-1, the J call TRBJ1-1. TRBV21-1 is termed a pseudogene. The length of the CDR3 is 17 residues.

The rearrangement uses TRBV6-6 and TRBJ1-6; D gene ambiguous. Germline-derived CDR1 and CDR2 are MNHNY and SVGAGI (reference sequence). V gave up 7 bases and J gave up 7 bases, with 17 bases separating them. CDR3 length: 15 residues. The CDR3 sequence: CASNPNDMLNSPLHF. The CDR3 bases are TGTGCCAGCAACCCCAATGACATGCTCAATTCACCCCTCCACTTT.